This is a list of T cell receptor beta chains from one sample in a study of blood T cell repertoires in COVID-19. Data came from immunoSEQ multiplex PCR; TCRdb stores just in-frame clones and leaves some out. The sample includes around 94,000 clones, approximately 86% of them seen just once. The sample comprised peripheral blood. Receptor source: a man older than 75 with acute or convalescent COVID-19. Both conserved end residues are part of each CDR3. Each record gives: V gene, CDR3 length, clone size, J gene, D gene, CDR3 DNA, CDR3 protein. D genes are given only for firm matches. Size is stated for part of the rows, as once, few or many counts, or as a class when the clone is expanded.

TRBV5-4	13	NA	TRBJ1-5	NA	TGTGCCAGCAGCTCCTCCGGGAGCCAGCCCCAGCATTTT	CASSSSGSQPQHF
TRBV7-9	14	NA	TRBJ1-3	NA	TGTGCCAGCAGCGGCGGGCGGGCTGGAAACACCATATATTTT	CASSGGRAGNTIYF
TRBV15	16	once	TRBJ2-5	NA	TGTGCCACCAGCAGAGATAGCGCAAACCACCAAGAGACCCAGTACTTC	CATSRDSANHQETQYF
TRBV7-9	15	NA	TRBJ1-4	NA	TGTGCCAGCAGCCCAGAAGGGGATGCTAATGAAAAACTGTTTTTT	CASSPEGDANEKLFF
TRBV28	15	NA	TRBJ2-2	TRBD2	TGTGCCAGCAGCCGAGCGGGACCGTCCATCGGGGAGCTGTTTTTT	CASSRAGPSIGELFF
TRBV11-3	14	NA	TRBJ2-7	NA	TGTGCCAGCAGTCTACAGGGTCACCCCTACGAGCAGTACTTC	CASSLQGHPYEQYF
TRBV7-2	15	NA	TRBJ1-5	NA	TGTGCCAGCAGCTTAGTGGCGGCCCGCAATCAGCCCCAGCATTTT	CASSLVAARNQPQHF
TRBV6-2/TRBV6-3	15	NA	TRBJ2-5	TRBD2	TGTGCCAGCAGTTACAAAGGACTAGCATATGAGACCCAGTACTTC	CASSYKGLAYETQYF
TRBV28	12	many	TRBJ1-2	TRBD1	TGTGCCGGCGGACAGGGGCAAAATGGCTACACCTTC	CAGGQGQNGYTF
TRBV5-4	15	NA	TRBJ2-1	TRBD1	TGTGCCAGCAGCTTCTCCGGGACAGCCAACAATGAGCAGTTCTTC	CASSFSGTANNEQFF
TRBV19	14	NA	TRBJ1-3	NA	TGTGCCAGCCGGGGAGGAAGCTCTGGAAACACCATATATTTT	CASRGGSSGNTIYF
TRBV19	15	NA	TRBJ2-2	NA	TGTGCCAGTAAAGTAGGTAGCGCGAACACCGGGGAGCTGTTTTTT	CASKVGSANTGELFF
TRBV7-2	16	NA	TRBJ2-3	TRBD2	TGTGCCAGCAGCTTAGACGGGCGGGGGGGTACAGATACGCAGTATTTT	CASSLDGRGGTDTQYF
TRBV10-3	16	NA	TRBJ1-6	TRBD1	TGTGCCATCAGTGAGTCCCGACAGGGTTCGGGCTCACCCCTCCACTTT	CAISESRQGSGSPLHF
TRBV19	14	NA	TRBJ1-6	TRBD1	TGTGCCAGTATGCAGACAGGGGCACTATCACCCCTCCACTTT	CASMQTGALSPLHF
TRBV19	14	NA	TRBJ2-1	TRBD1	TGTGCCAGTAGTAGGGACAGGGGGAGGCATGAGCAGTTCTTC	CASSRDRGRHEQFF
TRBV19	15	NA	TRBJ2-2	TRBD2	TGTGCCAGTAGAAGCGGACTAGCGGAGACCGGGGAGCTGTTTTTT	CASRSGLAETGELFF
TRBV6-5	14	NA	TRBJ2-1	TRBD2	TGTGCCAGCAACCTAGCGGGGGGGTACAATGAGCAGTTCTTC	CASNLAGGYNEQFF
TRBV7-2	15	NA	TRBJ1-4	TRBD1	TGTGCCAGCAGTCGACAGGGGGCGTTGTATGAAAAACTGTTTTTT	CASSRQGALYEKLFF
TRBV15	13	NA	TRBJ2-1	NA	TGTGCCACCAGCAGGGTTCTGTGGCGGGAGCAGTTCTTC	CATSRVLWREQFF
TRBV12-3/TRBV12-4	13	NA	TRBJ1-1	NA	TGTGCCAGCAGCAGACAAAGGGGCACTGAAGCTTTCTTT	CASSRQRGTEAFF
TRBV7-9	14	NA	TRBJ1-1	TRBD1	TGTGCCAGCAGCGAACAGGGGGAAGGGACTGAAGCTTTCTTT	CASSEQGEGTEAFF
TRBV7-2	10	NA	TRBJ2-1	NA	TGTGCTTGCGGTAAAGTTGAACAGTTCTTC	CACGKVEQFF
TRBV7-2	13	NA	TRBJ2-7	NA	TGTGCCAGCAGCCCAGGGTCGGCGTGGGAGCAGTACTTC	CASSPGSAWEQYF
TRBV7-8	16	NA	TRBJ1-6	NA	TGTGCCAGCAGCTTAGCTGGCAGGGGAGATAGTTCACCCCTCCACTTT	CASSLAGRGDSSPLHF
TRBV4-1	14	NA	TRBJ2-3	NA	TGCGCCAGCAGCCAAGATCTCCGGGGGTGGACGCAGTATTTT	CASSQDLRGWTQYF
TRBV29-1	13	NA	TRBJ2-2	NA	TGCAGCGTTGTTCGGGGACTCACCGGGGAGCTGTTTTTT	CSVVRGLTGELFF
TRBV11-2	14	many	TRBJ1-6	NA	TGTGCCAGCAGCTTTGGGGTCGGGGGTTCACCCCTCCACTTT	CASSFGVGGSPLHF
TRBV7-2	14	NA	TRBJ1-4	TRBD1	TGTGCCAGCAAACAGGGGGTTTGGGATGAAAAACTGTTTTTT	CASKQGVWDEKLFF
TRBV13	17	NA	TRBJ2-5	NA	TGTGCCAGCAGCCGATTTATATTGGGCGGGAAAGTCGAGACCCAGTACTTC	CASSRFILGGKVETQYF
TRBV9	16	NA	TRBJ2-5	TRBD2	TGTGCCAGCAGCGCATTCCCGGGACTAGAGGGGCAGACCCAGTACTTC	CASSAFPGLEGQTQYF
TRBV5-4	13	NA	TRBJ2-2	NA	TGTGCCAGCAGTTACTCGAACACCGGGGAGCTGTTTTTT	CASSYSNTGELFF
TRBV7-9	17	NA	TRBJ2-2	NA	TGTGCCAGCAGCTTAGGACACAGGGTAGAAAGGACCGGGGAGCTGTTTTTT	CASSLGHRVERTGELFF
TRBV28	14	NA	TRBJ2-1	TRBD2	TGTGCCAGCAGTCAGTCTAGCGGCTACAATGAGCAGTTCTTC	CASSQSSGYNEQFF
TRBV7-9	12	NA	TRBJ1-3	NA	TGTGCCAGCAGCTGGGGGGAAAACACCATATATTTT	CASSWGENTIYF
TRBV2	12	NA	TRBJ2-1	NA	TGTGCCAGCAGTGAGGTAGGCGGTGAGCAGTTCTTC	CASSEVGGEQFF
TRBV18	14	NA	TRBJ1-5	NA	TGTGCCAGCACCGCTAGTGGGGCAGCTCAGCCCCAGCATTTT	CASTASGAAQPQHF
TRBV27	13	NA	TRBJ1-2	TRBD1	TGTGCCAGCAGTTTGGGCCGACAGGGTGGCTACACCTTC	CASSLGRQGGYTF
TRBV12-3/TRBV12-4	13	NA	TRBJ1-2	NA	TGTGCCAGCAGTTTGGGAGGGACTTATGGCTACACCTTC	CASSLGGTYGYTF
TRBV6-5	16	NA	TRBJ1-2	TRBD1	TGTGCCAGCAGTTACGACCACTTAAGACAGGGGAACGGCTACACCTTC	CASSYDHLRQGNGYTF
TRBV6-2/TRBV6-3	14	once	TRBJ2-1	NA	TGTGCCAGCAGCTCCTCGGGGATTTACAATGAGCAGTTCTTC	CASSSSGIYNEQFF
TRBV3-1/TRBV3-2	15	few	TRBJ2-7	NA	TGTGCCAGCAGCCAAGGAGGGAGGGGGTTATACGAGCAGTACTTC	CASSQGGRGLYEQYF
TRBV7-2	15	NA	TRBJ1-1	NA	TGTGCCAGCAGCTCAGAGGGGGAGAGCGTCACTGAAGCTTTCTTT	CASSSEGESVTEAFF
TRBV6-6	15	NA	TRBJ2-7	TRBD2	TGTGCCAGCAGTAACCGTGCTAGCGGGGCGAGTAAGCAGTACTTC	CASSNRASGASKQYF
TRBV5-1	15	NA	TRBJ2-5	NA	TGCGCCAGCAGCTTGTCTCGTCAGGGAGGAGAGACCCAGTACTTC	CASSLSRQGGETQYF
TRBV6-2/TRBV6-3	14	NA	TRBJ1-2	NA	TGTGCCAGCAGTTACTCTTCAGTAAGAAATGGCTACACCTTC	CASSYSSVRNGYTF
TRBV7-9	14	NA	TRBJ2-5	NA	TGTGCCAGCAGCTTAGCGGTCAGCGCAGAGACCCAGTACTTC	CASSLAVSAETQYF
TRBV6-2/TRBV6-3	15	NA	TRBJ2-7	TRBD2	TGTGCCAGCAGTTTCCCGGGACTAGCGGGCTACGAGCAGTACTTC	CASSFPGLAGYEQYF
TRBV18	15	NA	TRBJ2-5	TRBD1	TGTGCCAGCTCGCCCGGCGGACAGGGCCAGGAGACCCAGTACTTC	CASSPGGQGQETQYF
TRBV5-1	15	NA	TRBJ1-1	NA	TGCGCCAGCAGCGTGATACAGGATCCGAACACTGAAGCTTTCTTT	CASSVIQDPNTEAFF